This T cell receptor beta chain is from a study of blood T cell repertoires in COVID-19. Turning to the study itself: Both acute and convalescent COVID-19 samples were obtained from the United States, Italy and Spain.

The germline V gene has CDR1 KGHSH and CDR2 LQKENI. The V gene lost 4 bases and the J gene lost 5 bases, with 15 bases spanning the gap. The CDR3 contains 15 residues. Produced via immunoSEQ multiplex PCR; TCRdb's table is partial and in-frame only. The repertoire holds 85,000 to 120,000 clones, with more than 80% as singletons. The sequence derives from a human donor in a cohort sampled during active COVID-19. The source material was peripheral blood. This rearrangement joins TRBV18 to TRBJ2-1; D is perhaps TRBD1 (5 bases). The DNA of the CDR3 is TGTGCCAGCTCACTAGGGGCCGATGCGCACAATGAGCAGTTCTTC. Translated, it gives CASSLGADAHNEQFF.